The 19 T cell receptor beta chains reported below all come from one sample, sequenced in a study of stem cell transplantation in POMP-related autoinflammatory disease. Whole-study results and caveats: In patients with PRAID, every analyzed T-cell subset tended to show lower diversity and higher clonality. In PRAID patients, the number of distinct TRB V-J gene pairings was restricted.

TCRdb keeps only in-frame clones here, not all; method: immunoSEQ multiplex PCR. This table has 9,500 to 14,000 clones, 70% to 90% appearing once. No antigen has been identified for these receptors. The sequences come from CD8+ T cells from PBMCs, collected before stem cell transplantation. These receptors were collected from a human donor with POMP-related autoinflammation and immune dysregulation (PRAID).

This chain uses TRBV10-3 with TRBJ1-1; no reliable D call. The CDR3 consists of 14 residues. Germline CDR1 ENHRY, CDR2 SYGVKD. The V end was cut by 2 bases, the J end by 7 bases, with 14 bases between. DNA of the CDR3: TGTGCCATCAGTGAGCAAATGGCGAACGTTGAAGCTTTCTTT. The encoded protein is CAISEQMANVEAFF.

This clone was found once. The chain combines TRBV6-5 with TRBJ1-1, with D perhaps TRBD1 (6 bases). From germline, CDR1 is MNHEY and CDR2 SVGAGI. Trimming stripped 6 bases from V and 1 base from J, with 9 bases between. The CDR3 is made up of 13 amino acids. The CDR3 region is CASRTGQNTEAFF. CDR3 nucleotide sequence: TGTGCCAGCAGAACGGGACAGAACACTGAAGCTTTCTTT.

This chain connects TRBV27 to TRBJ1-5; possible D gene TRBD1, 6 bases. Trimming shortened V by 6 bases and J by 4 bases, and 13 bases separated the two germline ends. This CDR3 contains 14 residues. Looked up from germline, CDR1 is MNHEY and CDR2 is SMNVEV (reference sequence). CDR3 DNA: TGTGCCAGCAGAAGGGGGGCAGCGAATCAGCCCCAGCATTTT. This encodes CASRRGAANQPQHF.

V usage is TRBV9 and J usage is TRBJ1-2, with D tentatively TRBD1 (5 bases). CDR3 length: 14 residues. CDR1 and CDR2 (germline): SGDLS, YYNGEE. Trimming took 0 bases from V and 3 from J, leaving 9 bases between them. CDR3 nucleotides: TGTGCCAGCAGCGTAGGCGGGGGATACTATGGCTACACCTTC. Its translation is CASSVGGGYYGYTF.

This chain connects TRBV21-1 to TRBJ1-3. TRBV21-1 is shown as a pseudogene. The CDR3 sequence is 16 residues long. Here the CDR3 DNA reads TGTGCCAGCAGACAGCGGCTACAACACGCACGAAACACCATATATTTT. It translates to CASRQRLQHARNTIYF.

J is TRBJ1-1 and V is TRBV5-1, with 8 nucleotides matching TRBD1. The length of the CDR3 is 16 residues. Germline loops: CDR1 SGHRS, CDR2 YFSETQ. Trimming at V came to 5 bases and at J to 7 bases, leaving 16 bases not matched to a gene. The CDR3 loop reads CASSLGIGQGSDEAFF. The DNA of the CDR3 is TGCGCCAGCAGTCTGGGGATCGGACAGGGAAGTGATGAAGCTTTCTTT.

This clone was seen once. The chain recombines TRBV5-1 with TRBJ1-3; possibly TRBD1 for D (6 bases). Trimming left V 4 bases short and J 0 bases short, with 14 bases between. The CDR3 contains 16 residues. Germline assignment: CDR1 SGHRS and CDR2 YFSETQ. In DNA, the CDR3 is TGCGCCAGCAGCGATGCCAGGGGTCTCTCTGGAAACACCATATATTTT. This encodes CASSDARGLSGNTIYF.

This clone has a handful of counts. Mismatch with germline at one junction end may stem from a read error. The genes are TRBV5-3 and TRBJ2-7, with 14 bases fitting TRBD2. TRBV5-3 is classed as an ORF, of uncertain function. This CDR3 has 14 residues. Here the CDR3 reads CASSSLGLAGGQYF. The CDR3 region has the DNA TGTGCCAGCAGCTCTCTAGGACTAGCGGGAGGGCAGTACTTC.

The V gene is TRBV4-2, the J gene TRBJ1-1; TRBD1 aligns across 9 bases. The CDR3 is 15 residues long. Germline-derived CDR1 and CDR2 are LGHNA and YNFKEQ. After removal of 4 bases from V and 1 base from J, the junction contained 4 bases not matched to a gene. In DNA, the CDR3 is TGTGCCAGCAGCCTCCGGACAGGGGCGAACACTGAAGCTTTCTTT. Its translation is CASSLRTGANTEAFF.

CDR3 loop: CASSLRRGTSNEKLFF. In DNA, the CDR3 is TGTGCCAGCAGCTTACGCCGGGGGACCTCGAATGAAAAACTGTTTTTT. V and J are TRBV5-6 and TRBJ1-4, with D tentatively TRBD1 (5 bases). V gave up 2 bases and J gave up 5 bases, with 16 bases separating them. CDR1 is SGHDT, CDR2 YYEEEE, per germline. The CDR3 covers 16 residues.

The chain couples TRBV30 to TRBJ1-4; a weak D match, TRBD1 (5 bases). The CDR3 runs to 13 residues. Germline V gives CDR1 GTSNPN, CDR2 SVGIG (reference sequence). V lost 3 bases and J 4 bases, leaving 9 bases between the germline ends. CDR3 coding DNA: TGTGCCTGGAGCGCAGACAGTAATGAAAAACTGTTTTTT. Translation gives CAWSADSNEKLFF.

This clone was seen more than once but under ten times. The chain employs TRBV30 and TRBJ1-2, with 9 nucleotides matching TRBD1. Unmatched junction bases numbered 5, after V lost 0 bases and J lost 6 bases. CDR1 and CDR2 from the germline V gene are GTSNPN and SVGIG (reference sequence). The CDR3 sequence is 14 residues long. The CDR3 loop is CAWSVPDRGDGYTF. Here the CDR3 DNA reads TGTGCCTGGAGTGTACCCGACAGGGGGGATGGCTACACCTTC.

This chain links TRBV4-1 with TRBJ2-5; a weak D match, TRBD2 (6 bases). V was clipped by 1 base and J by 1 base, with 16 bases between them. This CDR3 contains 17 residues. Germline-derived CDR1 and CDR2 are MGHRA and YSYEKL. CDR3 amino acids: CASSQVGGLPGQETQYF. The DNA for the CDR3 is TGCGCCAGCAGCCAAGTCGGGGGTTTACCGGGCCAAGAGACCCAGTACTTC.

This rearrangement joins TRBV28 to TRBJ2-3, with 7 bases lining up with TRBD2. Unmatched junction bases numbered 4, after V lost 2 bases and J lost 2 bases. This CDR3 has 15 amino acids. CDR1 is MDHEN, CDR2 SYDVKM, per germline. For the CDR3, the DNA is TGTGCCAGCAGTTTACGCGGGGGATACACAGATACGCAGTATTTT. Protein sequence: CASSLRGGYTDTQYF.

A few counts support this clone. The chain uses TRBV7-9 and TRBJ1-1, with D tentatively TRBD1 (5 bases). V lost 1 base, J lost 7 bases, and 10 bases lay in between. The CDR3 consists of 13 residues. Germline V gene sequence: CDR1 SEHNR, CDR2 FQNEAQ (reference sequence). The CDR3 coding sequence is TGTGCCAGCAGCTTAGATTTGGGGGTTGAAGCTTTCTTT. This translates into CASSLDLGVEAFF.

The CDR3 protein is CASSIETGVDTEAFF. The CDR3 DNA sequence: TGTGCCAGTAGTATAGAAACAGGGGTGGACACTGAAGCTTTCTTT. This chain connects TRBV19 to TRBJ1-1, with 7 bases fitting TRBD1. This CDR3 region has 15 residues. V was clipped by 0 bases and J by 3 bases; unmatched bases: 4. The germline CDR1 and CDR2 sequences are LNHDA and SQIVND (reference sequence). Together with reference TRBV19 and TRBJ1-1, the CDR3 gives the full variable domain: DGGITQSPKYLFRKEGQNVTLSCEQNLNHDAMYWYRQDPGQGLRLIYYSQIVNDFQKGDIAEGYSVSREKKESFPLTVTSAQKNPTAFYLCASSIETGVDTEAFFGQGTRLTVV.

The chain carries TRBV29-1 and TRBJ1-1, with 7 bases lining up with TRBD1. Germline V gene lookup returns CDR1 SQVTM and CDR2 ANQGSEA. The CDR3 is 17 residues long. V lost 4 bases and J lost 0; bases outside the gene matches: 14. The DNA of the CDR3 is TGCAGCGTTGGAGGGGGCGTGACAGGCCTTATGAACACTGAAGCTTTCTTT. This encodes CSVGGGVTGLMNTEAFF.

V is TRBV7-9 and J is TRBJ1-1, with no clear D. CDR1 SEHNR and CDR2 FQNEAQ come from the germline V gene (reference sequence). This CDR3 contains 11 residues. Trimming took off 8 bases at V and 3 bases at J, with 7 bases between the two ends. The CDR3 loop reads CASGWDTEAFF. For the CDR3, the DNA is TGTGCCAGCGGTTGGGACACTGAAGCTTTCTTT.

The CDR3 region is CASSYGQGENIQYF. DNA of the CDR3: TGTGCCAGCAGCTACGGACAGGGGGAAAACATTCAGTACTTC. This sequence joins TRBV7-2 and TRBJ2-4; TRBD1 matches at 10 bases. Germline loops: CDR1 SGHTA, CDR2 FQGNSA. The V and J ends lost 4 bases and 5 bases, in that order; junction bases with no gene match: 2. This CDR3 comprises 14 residues.